This T cell receptor (beta chain) was obtained from a study of blood T cell repertoires in COVID-19. Study-level information: T cells, B-cell-depleted T cells, or PBMCs supplied cDNA or gDNA.

Cohort placement rested on clinical history that participants reported themselves. Germline values: CDR1 SGHTA, CDR2 FQGNSA. This CDR3 comprises 15 residues. Deletions cut 5 bases from V and 5 bases from J, with 18 bases between. In the source study's methods: The authors estimated nucleated cell counts from reference gene primer amplification. Sequencing was performed with immunoSEQ multiplex PCR; in TCRdb, only in-frame clones are kept and a portion is missing. V, J and clone size reflect that table, while D and trimming were determined from the DNA. In the table there are roughly 340,000 clones, 80% to 90% of which are singletons.

The V gene is TRBV7-2, the J gene TRBJ1-2; no firm D call. Sequencing was carried out using PBMCs or T cells enriched from blood (not recorded which). This sequence originates from a man aged 18 to 30 who had recovered from COVID-19. In nucleotides, the CDR3 is TGTGCCAGCAGCCCTACAGTTGGCCACCCATATGGCTACACCTTC. Encoded protein: CASSPTVGHPYGYTF.